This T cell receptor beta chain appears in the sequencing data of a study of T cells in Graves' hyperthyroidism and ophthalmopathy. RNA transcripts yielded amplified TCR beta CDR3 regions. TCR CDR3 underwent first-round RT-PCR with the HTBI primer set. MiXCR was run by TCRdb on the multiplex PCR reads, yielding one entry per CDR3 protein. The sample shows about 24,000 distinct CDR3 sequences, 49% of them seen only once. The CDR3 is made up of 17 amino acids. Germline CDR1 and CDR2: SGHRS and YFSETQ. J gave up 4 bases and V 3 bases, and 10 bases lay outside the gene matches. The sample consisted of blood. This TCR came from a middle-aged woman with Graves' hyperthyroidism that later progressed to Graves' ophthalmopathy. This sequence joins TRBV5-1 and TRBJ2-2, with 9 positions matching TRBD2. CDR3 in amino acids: CASSSLSGGVVTGELFF. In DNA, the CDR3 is TGCGCCAGCAGCTCCCTTAGCGGGGGCGTGGTCACCGGGGAGCTGTTTTTT.